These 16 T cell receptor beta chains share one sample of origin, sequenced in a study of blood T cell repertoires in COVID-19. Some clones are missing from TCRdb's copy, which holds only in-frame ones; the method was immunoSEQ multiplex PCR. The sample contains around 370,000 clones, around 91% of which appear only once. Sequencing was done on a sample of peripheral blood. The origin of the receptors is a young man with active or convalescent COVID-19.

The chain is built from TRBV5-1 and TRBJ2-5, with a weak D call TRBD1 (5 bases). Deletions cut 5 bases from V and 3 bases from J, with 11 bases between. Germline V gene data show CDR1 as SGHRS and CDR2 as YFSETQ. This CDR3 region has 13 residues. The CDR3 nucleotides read TGCGCCAGCAGTCATCAAGGGGAAGAGACCCAGTACTTC. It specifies CASSHQGEETQYF.

The CDR3 DNA reads TGTGCCAGCAGATACGGGACTAGCAGACTCGGTGAGCAGTTCTTC. Translation gives CASRYGTSRLGEQFF. This chain joins TRBV13 and TRBJ2-1; 9 bases fit TRBD2. Germline assignment: CDR1 PRHDT and CDR2 FYEKMQ (reference sequence). Losses at the gene ends were 6 bases for V and 9 bases for J; bases not matched to a gene: 12. The CDR3 contains 15 residues.

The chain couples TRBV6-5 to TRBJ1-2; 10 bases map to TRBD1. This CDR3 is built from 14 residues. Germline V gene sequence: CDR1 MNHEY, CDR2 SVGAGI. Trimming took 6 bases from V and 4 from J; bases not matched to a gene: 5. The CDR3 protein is CASSFGTGVYGYTF. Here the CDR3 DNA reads TGTGCCAGCAGCTTCGGGACAGGGGTCTATGGCTACACCTTC.

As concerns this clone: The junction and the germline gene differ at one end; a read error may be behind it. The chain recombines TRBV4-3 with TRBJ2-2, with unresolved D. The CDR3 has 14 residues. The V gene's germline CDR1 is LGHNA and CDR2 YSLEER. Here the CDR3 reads CAGSQPQQIGELFF. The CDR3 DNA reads TGCGCCGGCAGCCAACCCCAACAGATCGGGGAGCTGTTTTTT.

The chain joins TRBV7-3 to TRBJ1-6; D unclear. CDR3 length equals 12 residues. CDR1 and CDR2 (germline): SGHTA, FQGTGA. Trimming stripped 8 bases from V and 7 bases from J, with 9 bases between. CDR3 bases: TGTGCCAGCTCAAACGGGAATTCACCCCTCCACTTT. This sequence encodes CASSNGNSPLHF.

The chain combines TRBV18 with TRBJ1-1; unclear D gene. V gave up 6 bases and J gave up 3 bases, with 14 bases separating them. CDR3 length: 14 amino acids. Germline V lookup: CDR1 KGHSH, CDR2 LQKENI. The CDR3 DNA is TGTGCCAGCTCTCAACTTGAGGGTGACACTGAAGCTTTCTTT. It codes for CASSQLEGDTEAFF.

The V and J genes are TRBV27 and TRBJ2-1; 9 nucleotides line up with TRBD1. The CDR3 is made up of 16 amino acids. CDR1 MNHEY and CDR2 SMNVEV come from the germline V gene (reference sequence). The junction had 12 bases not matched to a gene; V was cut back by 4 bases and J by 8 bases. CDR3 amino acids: CASSYTPPRTGDEQFF. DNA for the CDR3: TGTGCCAGCAGTTATACCCCCCCCCGGACAGGGGATGAGCAGTTCTTC.

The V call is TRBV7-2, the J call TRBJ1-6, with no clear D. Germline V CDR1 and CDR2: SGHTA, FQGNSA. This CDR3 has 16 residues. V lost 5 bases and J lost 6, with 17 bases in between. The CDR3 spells CASSHSGLGLNSPLHF. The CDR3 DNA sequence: TGTGCCAGCAGCCATAGCGGGTTAGGACTTAATTCACCCCTCCACTTT.

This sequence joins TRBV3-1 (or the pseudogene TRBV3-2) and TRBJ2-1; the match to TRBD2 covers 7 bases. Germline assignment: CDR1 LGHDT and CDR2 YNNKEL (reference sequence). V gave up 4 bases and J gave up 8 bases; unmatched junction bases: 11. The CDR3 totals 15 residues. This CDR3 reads CASSLRPAGMDEQFF. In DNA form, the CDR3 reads TGTGCCAGCAGCCTTCGACCAGCGGGGATGGATGAGCAGTTCTTC.

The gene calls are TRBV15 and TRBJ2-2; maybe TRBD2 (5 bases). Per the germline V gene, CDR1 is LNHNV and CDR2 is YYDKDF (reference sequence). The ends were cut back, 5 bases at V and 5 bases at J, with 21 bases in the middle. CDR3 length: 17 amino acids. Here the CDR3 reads CATSRLRIVGSTGELFF. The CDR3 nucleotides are TGTGCCACCAGCCGGCTTCGAATCGTGGGGAGTACCGGGGAGCTGTTTTTT.

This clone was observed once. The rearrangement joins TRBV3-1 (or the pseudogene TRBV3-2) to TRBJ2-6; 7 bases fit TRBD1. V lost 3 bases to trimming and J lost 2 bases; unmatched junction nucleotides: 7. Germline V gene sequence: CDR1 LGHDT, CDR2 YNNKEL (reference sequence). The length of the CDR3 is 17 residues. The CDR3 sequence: CASSQIQGTAGANVLTF. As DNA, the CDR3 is TGTGCCAGCAGCCAGATACAGGGGACCGCTGGGGCCAACGTCCTGACTTTC.

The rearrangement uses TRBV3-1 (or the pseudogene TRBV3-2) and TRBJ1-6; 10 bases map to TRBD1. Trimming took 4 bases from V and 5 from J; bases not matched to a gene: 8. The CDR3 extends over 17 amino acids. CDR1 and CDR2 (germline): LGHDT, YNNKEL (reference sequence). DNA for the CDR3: TGTGCCAGCAGCCCCCGGACAGGGGGTGACCATAATTCACCCCTCCACTTT. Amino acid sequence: CASSPRTGGDHNSPLHF.

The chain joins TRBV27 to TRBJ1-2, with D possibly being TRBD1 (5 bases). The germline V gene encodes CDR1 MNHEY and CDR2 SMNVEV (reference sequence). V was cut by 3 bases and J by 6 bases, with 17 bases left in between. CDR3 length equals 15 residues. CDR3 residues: CASSFFGTSLDGYTF. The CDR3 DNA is TGTGCCAGCAGTTTTTTCGGGACTTCGCTAGATGGCTACACCTTC.

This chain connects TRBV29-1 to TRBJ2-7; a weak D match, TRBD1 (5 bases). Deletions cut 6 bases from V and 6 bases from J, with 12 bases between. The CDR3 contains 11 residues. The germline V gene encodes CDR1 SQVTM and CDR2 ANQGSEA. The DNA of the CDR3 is TGCAGCGTCGTAGGGGCTTTCGAGCAGTACTTC. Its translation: CSVVGAFEQYF.

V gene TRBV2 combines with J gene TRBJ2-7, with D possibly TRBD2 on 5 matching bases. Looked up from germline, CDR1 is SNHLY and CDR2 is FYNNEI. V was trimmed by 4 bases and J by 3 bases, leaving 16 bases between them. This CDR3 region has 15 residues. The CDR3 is CASSVRGSGYYEQYF. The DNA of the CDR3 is TGTGCCAGCAGTGTCCGGGGTTCAGGATACTACGAGCAGTACTTC.

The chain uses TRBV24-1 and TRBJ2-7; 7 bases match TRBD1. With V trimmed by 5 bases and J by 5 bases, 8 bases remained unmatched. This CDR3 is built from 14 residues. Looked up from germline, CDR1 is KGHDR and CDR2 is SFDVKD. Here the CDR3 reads CATSVGGDGNEQYF. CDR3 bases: TGTGCCACCAGTGTAGGGGGCGACGGGAACGAGCAGTACTTC.